The clone carrying this T cell receptor beta chain has only one observation. This entry belongs to a study of blood T cell repertoires in COVID-19. The overall study: From T cells, B-cell-depleted T cells, or PBMCs came the material, which was cDNA or gDNA.

Trimming cost V 8 bases and J 1 base, with 14 bases left between them. Germline V gene lookup returns CDR1 GTSNPN and CDR2 SVGIG (reference sequence). This CDR3 region has 13 residues. TCRdb keeps only in-frame clones here, not all; method: immunoSEQ multiplex PCR. The profile shows about 80,000 clones, 87% of them singletons. This TCR was recovered from a woman of 80 years or more with active or convalescent COVID-19. The V call is TRBV30, the J call TRBJ1-1, with a tentative D call TRBD1 (5 bases). The specimen was peripheral blood. The CDR3 DNA is TGTGCCCGCATGGGACTTACGAACACTGAAGCTTTCTTT. Amino acids: CARMGLTNTEAFF.